What follows describes a single T cell receptor (beta chain). Antigen: not known. CDR3 length: 14 residues. V was shortened by 0 bases and J by 0 bases, with 5 bases between the two germline ends. Germline V gene data show CDR1 as SGHRS and CDR2 as YFSETQ. The assay looked at 100,000 or so TCR templates in each sample. Clones were read by immunoSEQ multiplex PCR, and TCRdb kept only the in-frame ones, dropping some. This table has about 100,000 clones, about 94% appearing once. This sample was taken from a study of siplizumab effects on memory and regulatory T cells. Study-wide points: Naive T cells appeared more varied than memory cells and looked like key alloresponse contributors. Siplizumab gave mappable alloreactive CD4+ clones an average Treg-derived fraction of approximately 69%, against around 29% in controls. Unstimulated subsets were the mapping target of only a minor fraction of alloreactive clones.

The sample comprised non-Treg CD4+ T cells sorted from blood. This receptor was identified in a human donor in good health. This chain connects TRBV5-1 to TRBJ2-3; D ambiguous. CDR3 loop: CASSLVVSTDTQYF. CDR3 DNA: TGCGCCAGCAGCTTGGTCGTCAGCACAGATACGCAGTATTTT.